This is a list of T cell receptor beta chains from one sample in a study of blood T cell repertoires in COVID-19. Produced via immunoSEQ multiplex PCR; TCRdb's table is partial and in-frame only. The data contain about 190,000 clones, approximately 80% of them seen just once; the ten biggest clones take up about 14%. Sequenced: peripheral blood. The receptors stem from a man aged 45-65 years who had recovered from COVID-19. Each CDR3 is given with its conserved first and last residue. A D gene is named only where the DNA matches it firmly. Rows may omit the clone size; those that give it use once, few, many or a size class.

TRBJ2-2,17,TRBV7-6,TRBD2,few,CASSLYVSGSYTGELFF,TGTGCCAGCAGCTTGTATGTTAGCGGGAGTTATACCGGGGAGCTGTTTTTT
TRBJ1-1,13,TRBV5-4,NA,NA,CASRRLEDTEAFF,TGTGCCAGCAGAAGACTTGAAGACACTGAAGCTTTCTTT
TRBJ2-7,14,TRBV4-1,TRBD1,NA,CASSPRGQAYEQYF,TGCGCCAGCAGCCCTCGGGGACAGGCCTACGAGCAGTACTTC
TRBJ2-1,12,TRBV6-5,NA,NA,CASRSQGPEQFF,TGTGCCAGCAGAAGTCAGGGGCCTGAGCAGTTCTTC
TRBJ2-5,14,TRBV5-4,TRBD2,once,CASSSGLAEETQYF,TGTGCCAGCAGCTCGGGACTAGCGGAAGAGACCCAGTACTTC
TRBJ2-5,14,TRBV24-1,NA,NA,CATSDFFLGETQYF,TGTGCCACCAGTGATTTTTTCCTAGGAGAGACCCAGTACTTC
TRBJ2-1,13,TRBV3-1/TRBV3-2,TRBD2,NA,CASSQGGGNEQFF,TGTGCCAGCAGCCAAGGGGGGGGCAATGAGCAGTTCTTC
TRBJ2-5,15,TRBV28,TRBD2,NA,CASSHGSGRGETQYF,TGTGCCAGCAGCCACGGTAGCGGGAGAGGTGAGACCCAGTACTTC
TRBJ2-3,17,TRBV9,TRBD2,NA,CASSAPPSGSRPDTQYF,TGTGCCAGCAGCGCACCCCCCAGCGGGAGCCGACCAGATACGCAGTATTTT
TRBJ2-3,14,TRBV30,TRBD2,NA,CAWSFGGSSDTQYF,TGTGCCTGGAGTTTTGGCGGGAGTTCAGATACGCAGTATTTT
TRBJ2-2,15,TRBV7-9,NA,NA,CASSLRQVGTGELFF,TGTGCCAGCAGCTTGCGACAGGTTGGGACCGGGGAGCTGTTTTTT
TRBJ1-6,14,TRBV10-3,TRBD1,once,CAISPGQRNSPLHF,TGTGCCATCAGCCCGGGACAGAGAAATTCACCCCTCCACTTT
TRBJ1-6,15,TRBV18,TRBD1,few,CASSRGHASNSPLHF,TGTGCCAGCTCGAGGGGGCACGCGAGTAATTCACCCCTCCACTTT
TRBJ1-3,16,TRBV7-2,TRBD1,NA,CASSRGQGNSGNTIYF,TGTGCCAGCAGCCGCGGACAGGGTAACTCTGGAAACACCATATATTTT
TRBJ2-7,15,TRBV9,TRBD1,few,CASSVQGDLDYEQYF,TGTGCCAGCAGCGTCCAGGGGGACCTCGACTACGAGCAGTACTTC
TRBJ2-5,16,TRBV7-3,TRBD2,NA,CASSSGLAGGQETQYF,TGTGCCAGCAGCTCGGGACTAGCGGGAGGGCAAGAGACCCAGTACTTC
TRBJ2-7,15,TRBV6-5,TRBD2,NA,CASSRPGLAVNEQYF,TGTGCCAGCAGTCGGCCGGGGCTAGCGGTAAACGAGCAGTACTTC
TRBJ2-5,15,TRBV15,NA,few,CATSRGTQIQETQYF,TGTGCCACCAGCAGAGGGACTCAAATCCAAGAGACCCAGTACTTC
TRBJ1-4,16,TRBV4-1,NA,NA,CASSQDSTYSSEKLFF,TGCGCCAGCAGCCAAGATTCTACTTATTCGAGTGAAAAACTGTTTTTT
TRBJ1-4,15,TRBV5-5,NA,NA,CASSSRQNSNEKLFF,TGTGCCAGCAGTTCGAGACAGAACTCTAATGAAAAACTGTTTTTT
TRBJ2-3,13,TRBV5-1,NA,NA,CASNGGGWDTQYF,TGCGCCAGCAACGGCGGAGGATGGGATACGCAGTATTTT
TRBJ2-3,16,TRBV7-8,NA,few,CASSPDWSATGDTQYF,TGTGCCAGCAGCCCAGATTGGAGCGCGACGGGGGATACGCAGTATTTT
TRBJ2-2,14,TRBV5-1,TRBD2,NA,CASSGSGRAGELFF,TGCGCCAGCAGCGGAAGCGGGAGGGCCGGGGAGCTGTTTTTT
TRBJ1-5,14,TRBV20-1,NA,NA,CSASYTVGDQPQHF,TGCAGTGCTAGTTACACAGTAGGGGATCAGCCCCAGCATTTT
TRBJ2-1,14,TRBV27,TRBD2,few,CASSLDSGDNEQFF,TGTGCCAGCAGTTTGGATAGCGGGGACAATGAGCAGTTCTTC
TRBJ1-4,19,TRBV28,NA,NA,CASIDGLGGEPAANEKLFF,TGTGCCAGCATTGATGGGCTCGGAGGGGAACCTGCGGCTAATGAAAAACTGTTTTTT
TRBJ1-2,15,TRBV7-9,NA,NA,CASSSGWQTNYGYTF,TGTGCCAGCAGCTCCGGGTGGCAGACTAACTATGGCTACACCTTC
TRBJ2-1,13,TRBV19,TRBD1,NA,CASSIRQGDEQFF,TGTGCCAGTAGTATAAGACAGGGGGATGAGCAGTTCTTC
TRBJ2-3,13,TRBV12-3/TRBV12-4,NA,NA,CASSRFEADTQYF,TGTGCCAGCAGCCGCTTTGAGGCAGATACGCAGTATTTT
TRBJ1-6,14,TRBV19,NA,NA,CASSIREDNSPLHF,TGTGCCAGTAGTATCAGGGAAGATAATTCACCCCTCCACTTT
TRBJ2-5,15,TRBV2,NA,NA,CASRGTMGAWETQYF,TGTGCCAGCAGGGGAACTATGGGGGCTTGGGAGACCCAGTACTTC
TRBJ1-1,15,TRBV18,TRBD1,NA,CASSLRQGSRTEAFF,TGTGCCAGCTCACTTAGACAGGGAAGTAGGACTGAAGCTTTCTTT
TRBJ1-1,14,TRBV4-1,TRBD1,NA,CASSSGQGNTEAFF,TGCGCCAGCAGCTCCGGACAGGGGAACACTGAAGCTTTCTTT
TRBJ2-3,18,TRBV19,TRBD2,NA,CASSIDRFGGSYPDTQYF,TGTGCCAGTAGTATAGATAGATTTGGCGGGAGTTACCCAGATACGCAGTATTTT
TRBJ2-7,15,TRBV11-2,NA,NA,CASSLDLGGVYEQYF,TGTGCCAGCAGCTTAGATCTCGGGGGTGTCTACGAGCAGTACTTC
TRBJ2-7,16,TRBV7-2,TRBD2,NA,CASSFPLAGGMNEQYF,TGTGCCAGCAGCTTCCCTTTAGCGGGAGGAATGAACGAGCAGTACTTC
TRBJ1-2,13,TRBV30,NA,NA,CAWSVLPGGGYTF,TGTGCCTGGAGTGTACTGCCCGGAGGGGGCTACACCTTC